The clone carrying this T cell receptor beta chain was detected many times. TCRdb redid the calling of the 5' RACE reads with MiXCR, one entry per CDR3 protein. The table lists about 55,000 distinct CDR3 sequences, under 8% of them singletons. This sample is part of a study of early T cells in non-severe SARS-CoV-2 infection. Germline assignment: CDR1 MNHEY and CDR2 SMNVEV (reference sequence). The V end lost 5 bases, the J end lost 5 bases, and 16 bases lay between the germline ends. The CDR3 has 14 residues. The specimen comprised whole blood, sampled at baseline. The sequence was collected from an adult who was a healthcare worker with PCR-confirmed SARS-CoV-2 infection or an uninfected control (not recorded which). The chain is built from TRBV27 and TRBJ2-7, with D perhaps matching TRBD2 (5 bases). CDR3 in DNA: TGTGCCAGCAGTCTCACATCGCCGGGGAACGAGCAGTACTTC. It codes for CASSLTSPGNEQYF.